A selection of T cell receptor beta chains follows, all from one sample in a study of blood T cell repertoires in COVID-19. Using immunoSEQ multiplex PCR, the repertoire was profiled, and TCRdb retains in-frame clones only, with some absent. The table includes about 150,000 clones, approximately 82% detected once. The sequencing sample was made of peripheral blood. Source of these receptors: a man aged 65 to 85 who had recovered from COVID-19. CDR3s include the opening cysteine and the closing phenylalanine or tryptophan. A D gene is named only where the DNA matches it firmly. Size is omitted from some rows. Given values are once, few, many or a class for expanded clones.

size	length	J	D	V	DNA	CDR3
once	16	TRBJ2-1	-	TRBV5-1	TGCGCCAGCAGCATATCGACAGCGAGCTCCTACAATGAGCAGTTCTTC	CASSISTASSYNEQFF
-	14	TRBJ1-1	-	TRBV5-5	TGTGCCAGCAGCTTGGACATTTCGAACACTGAAGCTTTCTTT	CASSLDISNTEAFF
-	15	TRBJ2-1	-	TRBV10-2	TGCGCCAGCAGCCCCGGACTAATTTCCTACAATGAGCAGTTCTTC	CASSPGLISYNEQFF
-	13	TRBJ2-5	-	TRBV6-2/TRBV6-3	TGTGCCAGCAGCCCCGGGAACCAAGAGACCCAGTACTTC	CASSPGNQETQYF
-	14	TRBJ2-7	TRBD1	TRBV5-8	TGTGCCAGCAGCTTTAACAGGGGGGCCTACGAGCAGTACTTC	CASSFNRGAYEQYF
-	17	TRBJ2-1	TRBD2	TRBV5-1	TGCGCCAGCAGTCCCGATATGACTAGCCGCTCCTACAATGAGCAGTTCTTC	CASSPDMTSRSYNEQFF
-	14	TRBJ2-1	-	TRBV5-1	TGCGCCAGCAGCTTGGGACAGTCCAATCGGGAGCAGTTCTTC	CASSLGQSNREQFF
-	16	TRBJ2-5	TRBD2	TRBV18	TGTGCCAGCTCACCAACTAGCGGGAGGGCCGGTGAGACCCAGTACTTC	CASSPTSGRAGETQYF
-	14	TRBJ2-7	TRBD2	TRBV27	TGTGCCAGCAGCGGACTAGCGGAGGGATACGAGCAGTACTTC	CASSGLAEGYEQYF
-	15	TRBJ2-7	-	TRBV4-3	TGCGCCAGCAGCCAAGAGTTGGAGCGCTCCTACGAGCAGTACTTC	CASSQELERSYEQYF
few	14	TRBJ2-3	-	TRBV5-1	TGCGCCAGCAGCCCTATCAGGGGCACAGATACGCAGTATTTT	CASSPIRGTDTQYF
-	15	TRBJ2-3	-	TRBV11-2	TGTGCCAGCAGACCCGGGTCAGGGTTGACAGATACGCAGTATTTT	CASRPGSGLTDTQYF
-	14	TRBJ2-1	TRBD2	TRBV7-8	TGTGCCAGCCGCTCGGGGGGGAGCTACAATGAGCAGTTCTTC	CASRSGGSYNEQFF